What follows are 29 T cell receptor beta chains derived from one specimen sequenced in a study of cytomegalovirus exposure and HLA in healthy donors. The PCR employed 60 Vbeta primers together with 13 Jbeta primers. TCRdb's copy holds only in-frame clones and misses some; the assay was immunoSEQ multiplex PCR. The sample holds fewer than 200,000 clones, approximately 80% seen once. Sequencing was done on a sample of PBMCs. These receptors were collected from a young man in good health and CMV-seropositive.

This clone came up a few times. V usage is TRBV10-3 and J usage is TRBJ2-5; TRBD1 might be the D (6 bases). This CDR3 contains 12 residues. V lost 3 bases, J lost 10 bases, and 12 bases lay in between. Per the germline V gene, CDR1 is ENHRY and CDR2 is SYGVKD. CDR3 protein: CAISDPQGFQYF. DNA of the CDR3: TGTGCCATCAGTGATCCTCAGGGGTTCCAGTACTTC.

CDR3 DNA sequence: TGTGCCAGCAGCTTAAAAACGGACAGTTTGGGTGGCTACACCTTC. Its translation is CASSLKTDSLGGYTF. This chain links TRBV7-6 with TRBJ1-2, with D tentatively TRBD1 (6 bases). The CDR3 consists of 15 residues. From germline, CDR1 is SGHVS and CDR2 FNYEAQ. Trimming left V 2 bases short and J 7 bases short, with 17 bases between.

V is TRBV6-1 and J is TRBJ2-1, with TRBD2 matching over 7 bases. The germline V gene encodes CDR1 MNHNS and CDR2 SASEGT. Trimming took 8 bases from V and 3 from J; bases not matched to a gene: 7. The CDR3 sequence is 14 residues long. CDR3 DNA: TGTGCCAGCTTGGTGGCGGGGGTCTACAATGAGCAGTTCTTC. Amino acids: CASLVAGVYNEQFF.

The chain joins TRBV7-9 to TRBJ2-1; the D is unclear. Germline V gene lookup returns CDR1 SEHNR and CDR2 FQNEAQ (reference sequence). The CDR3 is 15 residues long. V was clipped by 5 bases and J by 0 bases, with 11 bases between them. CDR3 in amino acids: CASSNRSGSYNEQFF. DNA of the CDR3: TGTGCCAGCAGCAATCGATCAGGCTCCTACAATGAGCAGTTCTTC.

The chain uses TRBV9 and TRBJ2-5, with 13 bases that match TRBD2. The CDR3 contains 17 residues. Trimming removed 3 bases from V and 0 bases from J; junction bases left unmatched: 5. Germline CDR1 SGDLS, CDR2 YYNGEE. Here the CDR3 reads CASSAGLAGAYQETQYF. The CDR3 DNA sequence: TGTGCCAGCAGCGCCGGACTAGCGGGGGCGTACCAAGAGACCCAGTACTTC.

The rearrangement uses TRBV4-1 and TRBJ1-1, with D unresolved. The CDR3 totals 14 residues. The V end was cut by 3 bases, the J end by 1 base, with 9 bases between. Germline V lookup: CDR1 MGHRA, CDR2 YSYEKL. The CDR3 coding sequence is TGCGCCAGCAGCCAGGTACTAGCGAACACTGAAGCTTTCTTT. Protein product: CASSQVLANTEAFF.

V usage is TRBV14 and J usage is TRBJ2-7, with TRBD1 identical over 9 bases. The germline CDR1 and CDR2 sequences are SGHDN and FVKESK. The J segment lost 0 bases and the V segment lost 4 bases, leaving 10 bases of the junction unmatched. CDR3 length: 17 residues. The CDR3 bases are TGTGCCAGCAGCCGAGAAGTTGGGACAGGGATCTCCTACGAGCAGTACTTC. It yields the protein CASSREVGTGISYEQYF.

The CDR3 spells CASSLVAGLGPDTQYF. CDR3 coding DNA: TGTGCCAGCAGCTTAGTAGCGGGGTTGGGGCCAGATACGCAGTATTTT. The V call is TRBV11-2, the J call TRBJ2-3, with 8 bases identical to TRBD2. CDR1 is SGHAT, CDR2 FQNNGV, per germline. The ends lost 1 base at V and 4 bases at J; junction bases unmatched: 7. The CDR3 extends over 16 amino acids.

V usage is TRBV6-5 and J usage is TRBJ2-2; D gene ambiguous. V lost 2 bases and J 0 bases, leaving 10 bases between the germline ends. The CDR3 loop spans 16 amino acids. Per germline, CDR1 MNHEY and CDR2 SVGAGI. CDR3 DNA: TGTGCCAGCAGTTACGCAACACCAGCGAACACCGGGGAGCTGTTTTTT. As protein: CASSYATPANTGELFF.

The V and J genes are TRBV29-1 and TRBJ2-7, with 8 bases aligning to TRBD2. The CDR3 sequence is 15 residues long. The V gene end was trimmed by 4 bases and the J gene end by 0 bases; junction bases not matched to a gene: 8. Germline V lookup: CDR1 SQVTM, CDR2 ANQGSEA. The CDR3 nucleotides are TGCAGCGTTGGCTTGGGGCGGGAGGACTCCTACGAGCAGTACTTC. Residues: CSVGLGREDSYEQYF.

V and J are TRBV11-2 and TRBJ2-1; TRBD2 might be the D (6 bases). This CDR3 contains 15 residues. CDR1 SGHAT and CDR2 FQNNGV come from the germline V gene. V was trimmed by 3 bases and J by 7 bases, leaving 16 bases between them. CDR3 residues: CASSFNSGPWNEQFF. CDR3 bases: TGTGCCAGCAGCTTCAATAGCGGCCCGTGGAATGAGCAGTTCTTC.

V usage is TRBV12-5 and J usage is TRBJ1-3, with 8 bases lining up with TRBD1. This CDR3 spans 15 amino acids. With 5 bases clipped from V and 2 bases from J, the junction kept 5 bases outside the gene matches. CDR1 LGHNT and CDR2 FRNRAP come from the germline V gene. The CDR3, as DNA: TGTGCTAGTGGTATGGGACAGGTTCCTGGAAACACCATATATTTT. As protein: CASGMGQVPGNTIYF.

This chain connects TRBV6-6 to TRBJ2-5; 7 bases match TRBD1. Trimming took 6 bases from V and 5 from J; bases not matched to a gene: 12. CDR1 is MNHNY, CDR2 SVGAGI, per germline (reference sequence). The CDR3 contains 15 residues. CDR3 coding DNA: TGTGCCAGCAGCCCCTTGGTAGGGGGCGCGGAGACCCAGTACTTC. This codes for CASSPLVGGAETQYF.

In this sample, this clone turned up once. The CDR3, as DNA: TGCGCCAGCAGCCAAGAGTTAGCGGGAGGTTACAATGAGCAGTTCTTC. This sequence encodes CASSQELAGGYNEQFF. The chain carries TRBV4-1 and TRBJ2-1, with 10 bases lining up with TRBD2. This CDR3 comprises 16 residues. Germline V gene sequence: CDR1 MGHRA, CDR2 YSYEKL. Unmatched junction bases numbered 3, after V lost 0 bases and J lost 4 bases.

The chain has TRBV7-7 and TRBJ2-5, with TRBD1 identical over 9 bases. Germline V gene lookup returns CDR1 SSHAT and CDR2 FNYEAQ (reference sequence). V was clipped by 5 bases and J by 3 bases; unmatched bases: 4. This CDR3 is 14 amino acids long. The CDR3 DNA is TGTGCCAGCAGCCAGACAGGGGGGAAAGAGACCCAGTACTTC. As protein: CASSQTGGKETQYF.

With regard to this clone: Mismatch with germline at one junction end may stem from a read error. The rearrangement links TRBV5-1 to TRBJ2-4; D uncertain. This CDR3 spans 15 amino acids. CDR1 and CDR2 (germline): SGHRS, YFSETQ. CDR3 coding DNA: TGCGCCAGCAGCGACCCCCATCCCACCAAAAACAGTCAGTACTTC. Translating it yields CASSDPHPTKNSQYF.

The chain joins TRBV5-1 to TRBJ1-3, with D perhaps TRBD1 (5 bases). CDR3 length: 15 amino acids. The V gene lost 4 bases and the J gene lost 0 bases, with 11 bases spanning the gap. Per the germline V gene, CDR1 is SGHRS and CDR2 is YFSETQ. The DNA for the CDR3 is TGCGCCAGCAGCCTGGGACTTCGCTCTGGAAACACCATATATTTT. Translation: CASSLGLRSGNTIYF.

CDR3 nucleotides: TGTGCCAGCAGCCTTTCCTACAATGAGCAGTTCTTC. Its translation is CASSLSYNEQFF. The chain carries TRBV5-4 and TRBJ2-1, with D uncertain. The V gene's germline CDR1 is SGHNT and CDR2 YYREEE (reference sequence). There are 12 residues in the CDR3. Deletions cut 4 bases from V and 1 base from J, with 3 bases between. Using reference TRBV5-4 and TRBJ2-1 for the parts outside the CDR3, the full variable domain is ETGVTQSPTHLIKTRGQQVTLRCSSQSGHNTVSWYQQALGQGPQFIFQYYREEENGRGNFPPRFSGLQFPNYSSELNVNALELDDSALYLCASSLSYNEQFFGPGTRLTVL.

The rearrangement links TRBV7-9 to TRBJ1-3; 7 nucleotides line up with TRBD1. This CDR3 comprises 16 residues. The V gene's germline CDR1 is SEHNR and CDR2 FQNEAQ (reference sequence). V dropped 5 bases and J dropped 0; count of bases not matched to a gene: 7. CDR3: CASSGWAGGSGNTIYF. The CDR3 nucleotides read TGTGCCAGCAGCGGTTGGGCAGGGGGCTCTGGAAACACCATATATTTT. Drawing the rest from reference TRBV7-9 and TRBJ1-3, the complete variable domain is DTGVSQNPRHKITKRGQNVTFRCDPISEHNRLYWYRQTLGQGPEFLTYFQNEAQLEKSRLLSDRFSAERPKGSFSTLEIQRTEQGDSAMYLCASSGWAGGSGNTIYFGEGSWLTVV.

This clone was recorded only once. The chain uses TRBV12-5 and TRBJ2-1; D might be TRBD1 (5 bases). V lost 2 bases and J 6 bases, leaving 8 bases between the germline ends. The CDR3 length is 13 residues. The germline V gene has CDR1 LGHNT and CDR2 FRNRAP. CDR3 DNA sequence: TGTGCTAGTGGTTTGACAGGACGCAATGAGCAGTTCTTC. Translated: CASGLTGRNEQFF.

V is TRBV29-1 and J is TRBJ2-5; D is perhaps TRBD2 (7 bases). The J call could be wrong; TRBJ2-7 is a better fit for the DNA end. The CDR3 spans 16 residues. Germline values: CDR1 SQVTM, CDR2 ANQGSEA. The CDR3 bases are TGCAGCGTTGTTCCGGGGGCGCGGGACTACTACTACGAGCAGTACTTC. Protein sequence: CSVVPGARDYYYEQYF.

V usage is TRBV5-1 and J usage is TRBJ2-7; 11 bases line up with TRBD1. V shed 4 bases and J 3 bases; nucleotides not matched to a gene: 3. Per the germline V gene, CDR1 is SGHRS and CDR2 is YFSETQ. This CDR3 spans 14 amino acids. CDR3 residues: CASSPGQGVYEQYF. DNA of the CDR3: TGCGCCAGCAGCCCGGGACAGGGGGTCTACGAGCAGTACTTC. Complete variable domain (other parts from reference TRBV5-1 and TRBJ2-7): KAGVTQTPRYLIKTRGQQVTLSCSPISGHRSVSWYQQTPGQGLQFLFEYFSETQRNKGNFPGRFSGRQFSNSRSEMNVSTLELGDSALYLCASSPGQGVYEQYFGPGTRLTVT.

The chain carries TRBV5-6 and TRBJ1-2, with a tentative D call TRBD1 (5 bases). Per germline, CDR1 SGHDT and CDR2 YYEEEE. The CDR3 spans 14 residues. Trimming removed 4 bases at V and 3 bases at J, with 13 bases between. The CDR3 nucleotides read TGTGCCAGCAGCATAACAGGACGTCACTATGGCTACACCTTC. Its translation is CASSITGRHYGYTF. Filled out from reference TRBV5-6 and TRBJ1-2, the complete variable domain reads DAGVTQSPTHLIKTRGQQVTLRCSPKSGHDTVSWYQQALGQGPQFIFQYYEEEERQRGNFPDRFSGHQFPNYSSELNVNALLLGDSALYLCASSITGRHYGYTFGSGTRLTVV.

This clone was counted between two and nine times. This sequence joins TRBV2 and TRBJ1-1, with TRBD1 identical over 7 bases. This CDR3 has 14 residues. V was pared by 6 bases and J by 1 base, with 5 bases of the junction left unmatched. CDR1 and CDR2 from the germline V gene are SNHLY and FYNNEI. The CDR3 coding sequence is TGTGCCAGCAGAAGCGACAGGGCGAACACTGAAGCTTTCTTT. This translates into CASRSDRANTEAFF. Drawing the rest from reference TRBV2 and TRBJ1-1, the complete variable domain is EPEVTQTPSHQVTQMGQEVILRCVPISNHLYFYWYRQILGQKVEFLVSFYNNEISEKSEIFDDQFSVERPDGSNFTLKIRSTKLEDSAMYFCASRSDRANTEAFFGQGTRLTVV.

The CDR3 coding sequence is TGTGCCAGCAGTGAACCGGGCAGGGGGCGGGACGAGCAGTACTTC. Its translation is CASSEPGRGRDEQYF. The genes are TRBV6-1 and TRBJ2-7; the match to TRBD1 covers 8 bases. The CDR3 covers 15 residues. With 2 bases clipped from V and 5 bases from J, the junction kept 8 bases outside the gene matches. CDR1 and CDR2 (germline): MNHNS, SASEGT.

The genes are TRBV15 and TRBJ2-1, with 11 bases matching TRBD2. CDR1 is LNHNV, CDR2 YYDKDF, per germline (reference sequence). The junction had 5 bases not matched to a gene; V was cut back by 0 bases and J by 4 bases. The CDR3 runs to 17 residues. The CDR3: CATSRDGRLAGYNEQFF. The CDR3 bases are TGTGCCACCAGCAGAGATGGTCGACTAGCGGGATACAATGAGCAGTTCTTC.

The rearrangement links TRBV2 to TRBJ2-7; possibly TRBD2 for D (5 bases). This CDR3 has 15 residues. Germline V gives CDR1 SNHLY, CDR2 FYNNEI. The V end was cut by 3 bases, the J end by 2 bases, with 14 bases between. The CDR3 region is CASSDIGGHTYEQYF. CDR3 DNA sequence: TGTGCCAGCAGTGATATCGGCGGGCATACCTACGAGCAGTACTTC.

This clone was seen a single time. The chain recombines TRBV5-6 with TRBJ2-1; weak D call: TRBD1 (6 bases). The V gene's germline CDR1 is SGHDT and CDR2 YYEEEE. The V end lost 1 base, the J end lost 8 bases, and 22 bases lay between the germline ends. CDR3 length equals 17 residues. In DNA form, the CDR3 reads TGTGCCAGCAGCTTGTATAAGTTCATAGGACAGTTCGATGAGCAGTTCTTC. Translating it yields CASSLYKFIGQFDEQFF.

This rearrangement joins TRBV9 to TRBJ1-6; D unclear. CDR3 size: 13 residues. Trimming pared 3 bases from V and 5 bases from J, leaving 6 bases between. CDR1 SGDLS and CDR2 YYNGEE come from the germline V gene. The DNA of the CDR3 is TGTGCCAGCAGCGCACTAGATAATTCACCCCTCCACTTT. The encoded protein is CASSALDNSPLHF.